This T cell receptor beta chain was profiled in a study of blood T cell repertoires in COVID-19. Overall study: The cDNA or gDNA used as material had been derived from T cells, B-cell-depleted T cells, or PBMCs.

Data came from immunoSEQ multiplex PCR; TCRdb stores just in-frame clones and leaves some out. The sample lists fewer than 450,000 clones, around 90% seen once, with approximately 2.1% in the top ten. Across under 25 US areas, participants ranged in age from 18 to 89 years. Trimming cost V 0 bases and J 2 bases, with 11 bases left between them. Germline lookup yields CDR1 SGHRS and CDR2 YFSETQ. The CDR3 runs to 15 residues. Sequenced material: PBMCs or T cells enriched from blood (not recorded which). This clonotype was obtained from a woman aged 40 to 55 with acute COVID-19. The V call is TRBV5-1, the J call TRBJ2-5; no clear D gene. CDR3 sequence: CASSLDSPVQETQYF. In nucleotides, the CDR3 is TGCGCCAGCAGCTTGGATTCACCGGTTCAAGAGACCCAGTACTTC.